The present T cell receptor beta chain was sequenced within a study of T cell responses to AZD1222 COVID-19 vaccine. General study results and limits: Among AZD1222 vaccinees, only 5 or 6 were seropositive at baseline. Clonal diversity was possibly underestimated, and the donors were mostly white British, with more females.

As for this clone: Its specificity is unknown.

Germline loops: CDR1 MDHEN, CDR2 SYDVKM. This CDR3 is 13 amino acids long. With 4 bases removed from V and 4 bases from J, the gap between germline ends came to 11 bases. The assay was immunoSEQ multiplex PCR, and TCRdb's table has in-frame clones only and misses some. The repertoire consists of about 100,000 clones, with over 75% occurring once and the leading ten covering 4% to 4.5%. The sample consisted of peripheral blood, taken on day 0 of MenACWY control vaccination. The chain combines TRBV28 with TRBJ2-7; no clear D gene. This TCR was recovered from an adult in good health. The CDR3 nucleotides read TGTGCCAGCAGTTCCTACAGTGGGTACGAGCAGTACTTC. Its translation: CASSSYSGYEQYF. Using reference TRBV28 and TRBJ2-7 for the parts outside the CDR3, the full variable domain is DVKVTQSSRYLVKRTGEKVFLECVQDMDHENMFWYRQDPGLGLRLIYFSYDVKMKEKGDIPEGYSVSREKKERFSLILESASTNQTSMYLCASSSYSGYEQYFGPGTRLTVT.